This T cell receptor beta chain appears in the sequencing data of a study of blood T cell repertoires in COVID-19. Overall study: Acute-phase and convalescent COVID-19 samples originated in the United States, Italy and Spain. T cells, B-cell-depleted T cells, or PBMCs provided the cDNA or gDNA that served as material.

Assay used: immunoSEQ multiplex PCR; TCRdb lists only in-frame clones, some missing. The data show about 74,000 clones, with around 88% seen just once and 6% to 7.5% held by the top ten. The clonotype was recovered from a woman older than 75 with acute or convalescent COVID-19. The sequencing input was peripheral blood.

The CDR3 DNA is TGTGCCAGCAGCCCTGCCCAGTTCCAATACGAGCAGTACTTC. Amino acids: CASSPAQFQYEQYF. The rearrangement joins TRBV7-9 to TRBJ2-7; no reliable D call. V lost 5 bases to trimming and J lost 4 bases, with 15 bases between them. The CDR3 has 14 residues. Germline V lookup: CDR1 SEHNR, CDR2 FQNEAQ (reference sequence).